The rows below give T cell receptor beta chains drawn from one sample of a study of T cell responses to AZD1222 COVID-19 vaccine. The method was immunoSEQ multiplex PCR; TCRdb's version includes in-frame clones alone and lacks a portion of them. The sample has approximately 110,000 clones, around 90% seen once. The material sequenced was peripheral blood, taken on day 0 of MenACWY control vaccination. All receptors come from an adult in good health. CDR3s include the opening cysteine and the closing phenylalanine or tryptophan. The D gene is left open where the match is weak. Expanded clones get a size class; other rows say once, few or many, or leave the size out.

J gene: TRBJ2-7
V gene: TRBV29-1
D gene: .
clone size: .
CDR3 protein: CSTRHSGEQYF
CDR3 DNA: TGCAGCACTCGTCACTCGGGGGAGCAGTACTTC

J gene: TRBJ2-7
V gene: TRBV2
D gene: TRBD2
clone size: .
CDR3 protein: CASSRLAGGSHEQYF
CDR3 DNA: TGTGCCAGCAGTCGACTAGCGGGAGGTTCCCACGAGCAGTACTTC

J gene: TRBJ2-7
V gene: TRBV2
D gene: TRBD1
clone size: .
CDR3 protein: CATRGQGNWQYF
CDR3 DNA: TGTGCCACCCGGGGACAGGGAAACTGGCAGTACTTC

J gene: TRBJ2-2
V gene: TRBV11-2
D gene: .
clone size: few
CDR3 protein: CASSANRGGTGELFF
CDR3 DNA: TGTGCCAGCAGCGCAAACAGGGGGGGCACCGGGGAGCTGTTTTTT

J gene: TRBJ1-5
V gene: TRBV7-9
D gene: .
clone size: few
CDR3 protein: CASSGETGNQPQHF
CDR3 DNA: TGTGCCAGCAGCGGCGAGACCGGCAATCAGCCCCAGCATTTT

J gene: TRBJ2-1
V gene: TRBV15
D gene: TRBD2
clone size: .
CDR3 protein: CATRIIAGGPNEQFF
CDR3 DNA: TGTGCCACCAGAATTATAGCGGGAGGGCCAAATGAGCAGTTCTTC

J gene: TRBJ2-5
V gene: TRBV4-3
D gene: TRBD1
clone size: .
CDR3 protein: CASSQDQGQYAAQYF
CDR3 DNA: TGCGCCAGCAGCCAAGATCAGGGACAGTACGCGGCCCAGTACTTC

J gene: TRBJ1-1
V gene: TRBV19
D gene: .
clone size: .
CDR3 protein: CASSIARSRGTTEAFF
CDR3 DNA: TGTGCCAGTAGTATAGCCAGGAGCCGGGGTACGACTGAAGCTTTCTTT

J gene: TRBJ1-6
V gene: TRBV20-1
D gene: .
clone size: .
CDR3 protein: CRRDDKTLHF
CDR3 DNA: TGCAGAAGGGACGATAAGACCCTCCACTTT

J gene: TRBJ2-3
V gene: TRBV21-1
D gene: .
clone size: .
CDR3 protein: CASSKALFLRGATDTQYF
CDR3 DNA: TGTGCCAGCAGCAAAGCGCTTTTTTTGCGGGGGGCGACAGATACGCAGTATTTT

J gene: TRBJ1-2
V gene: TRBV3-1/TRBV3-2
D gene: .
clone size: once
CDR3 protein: CASSRGLGGYTF
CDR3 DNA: TGTGCCAGCAGCCGGGGCCTTGGTGGCTACACCTTC

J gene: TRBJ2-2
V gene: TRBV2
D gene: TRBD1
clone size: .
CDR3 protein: CASSWTGTGFAWAGELFF
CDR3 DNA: TGTGCCAGCTCTTGGACCGGGACAGGGTTTGCCTGGGCCGGGGAGCTGTTTTTT

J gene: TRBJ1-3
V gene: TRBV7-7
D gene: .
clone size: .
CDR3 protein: CASSPHLVGAGNTIYF
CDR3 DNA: TGTGCTAGCAGCCCCCACTTAGTAGGGGCTGGAAACACCATATATTTT

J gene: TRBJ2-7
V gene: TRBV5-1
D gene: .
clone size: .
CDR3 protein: CASSPWTSPIKTYEQYF
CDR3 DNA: TGCGCCAGCAGCCCTTGGACGAGCCCAATCAAAACCTACGAGCAGTACTTC

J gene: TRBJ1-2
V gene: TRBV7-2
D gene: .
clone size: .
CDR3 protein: CASSLVEGGDYNYTF
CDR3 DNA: TGTGCCAGCAGCTTAGTAGAGGGTGGGGACTATAACTACACCTTC